In its sample, the clone carrying this T cell receptor beta chain ranks as medium-sized (0.01 to 0.1%). These data belong to a study of OX40 agonist ivuxolimab in advanced cancers. Study details: Ivuxolimab is an agonistic anti-OX40 (CD134) antibody, and patients were treated with it. The patients received ivuxolimab by intravenous route every 2 weeks at 0.01 to 10 mg/kg.

Enrollment shut out patients with autoimmune disease history or systemic immunosuppression. Cycle 7 day 1, cycle 4 day 1, and baseline were the timepoints at which blood was sampled. Here immunoSEQ multiplex PCR was the method, and the copy in TCRdb shows in-frame clones only, minus some. This sample has about 22,000 clones, with less than 90% found just once. Trimming took 11 bases from V and 6 from J; bases not matched to a gene: 7. This CDR3 spans 12 amino acids. In germline, CDR1 is LNHDA, CDR2 SQIVND (reference sequence). This TCR came from an adult with an advanced solid tumor such as melanoma, head and neck, liver or kidney cancer. The chain joins TRBV19 to TRBJ2-1; 7 bases are shared with TRBD1. The material sequenced was CD4+ or CD8+ T cells sorted from blood, taken in a trial of the OX40 agonist ivuxolimab. The chain's CDR3 is CAARTGGNEQFF. The CDR3 coding sequence is TGTGCCGCAAGGACAGGAGGCAATGAGCAGTTCTTC.